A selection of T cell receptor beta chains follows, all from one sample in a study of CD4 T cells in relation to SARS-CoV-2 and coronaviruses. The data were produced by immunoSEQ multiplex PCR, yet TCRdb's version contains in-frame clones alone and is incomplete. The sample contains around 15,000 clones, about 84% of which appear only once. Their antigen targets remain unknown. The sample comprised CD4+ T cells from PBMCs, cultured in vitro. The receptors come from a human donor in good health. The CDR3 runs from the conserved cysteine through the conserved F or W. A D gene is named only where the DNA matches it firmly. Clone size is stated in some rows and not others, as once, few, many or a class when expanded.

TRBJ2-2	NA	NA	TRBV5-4	CASALERTGELFF	TGTGCCAGCGCGCTCGAAAGGACCGGGGAGCTGTTTTTT
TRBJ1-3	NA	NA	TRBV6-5	CASRPGLSGNTIYF	TGTGCCAGCAGACCGGGACTATCTGGAAACACCATATATTTT
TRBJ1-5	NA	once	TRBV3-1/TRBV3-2	CASSQDPNQPQHF	TGTGCCAGCAGCCAAGATCCGAATCAGCCCCAGCATTTT
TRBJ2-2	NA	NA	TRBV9	CASSVGGAGSGELFF	TGTGCCAGCAGCGTAGGTGGGGCAGGGTCCGGGGAGCTGTTTTTT
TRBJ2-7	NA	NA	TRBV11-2	CASSLVGWMVTYEQYF	TGTGCCAGCAGCTTAGTGGGCTGGATGGTGACCTACGAGCAGTACTTC
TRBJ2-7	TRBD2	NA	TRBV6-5	CASGSGTSGRNEQYF	TGTGCCAGCGGATCAGGGACTAGCGGGAGGAACGAGCAGTACTTC
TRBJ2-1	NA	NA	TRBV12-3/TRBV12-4	CASTRVESGQQFF	TGTGCCAGCACCCGGGTTGAATCGGGACAGCAGTTCTTC
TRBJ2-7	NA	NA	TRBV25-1	CASANAGTTYEQYF	TGTGCCAGCGCTAACGCGGGAACTACCTACGAGCAGTACTTC
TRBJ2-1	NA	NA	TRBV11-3	CASSLNVRREQFF	TGTGCCAGCAGCTTAAATGTCAGGCGTGAGCAGTTCTTC
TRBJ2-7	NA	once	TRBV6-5	CASRRSLPYEQYF	TGTGCCAGCAGGCGAAGTCTCCCATACGAGCAGTACTTC
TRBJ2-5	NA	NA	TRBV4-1	CASSQDRTRTGTQYF	TGCGCCAGCAGCCAAGATCGGACCCGCACCGGGACCCAGTACTTC
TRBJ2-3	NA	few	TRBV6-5	CASRLDSYTDTQYF	TGTGCCAGCAGGTTAGACAGCTACACAGATACGCAGTATTTT
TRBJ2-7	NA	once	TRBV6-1	CASSEAASRSTYEQYF	TGTGCCAGCAGTGAAGCCGCCAGCAGATCAACCTACGAGCAGTACTTC
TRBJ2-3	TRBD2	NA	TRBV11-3	CASSLRILAGGLDTQYF	TGTGCCAGCAGCTTAAGAATTCTAGCGGGAGGATTGGATACGCAGTATTTT
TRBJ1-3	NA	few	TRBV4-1	CASSHPDSLISGNTIYF	TGCGCCAGCAGCCACCCAGACAGTTTGATCTCTGGAAACACCATATATTTT
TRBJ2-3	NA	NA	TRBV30	CAWTETSTDTQYF	TGTGCCTGGACAGAGACTAGCACAGATACGCAGTATTTT
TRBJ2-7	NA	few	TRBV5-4	CASSVGYEQYF	TGTGCCAGCAGCGTCGGCTACGAGCAGTACTTC
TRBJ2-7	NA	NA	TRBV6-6	CASSRASTGNPYEQYF	TGTGCCAGCAGTCGAGCTTCAACAGGGAACCCTTACGAGCAGTACTTC
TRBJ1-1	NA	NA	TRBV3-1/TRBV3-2	CASSQGARGLTQRAFF	TGTGCCAGCAGCCAAGGTGCAAGAGGTCTGACCCAGAGGGCTTTCTTT
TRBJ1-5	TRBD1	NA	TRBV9	CASSSGQGYGQPQHF	TGTGCCAGCAGCTCAGGACAGGGATATGGTCAGCCCCAGCATTTT
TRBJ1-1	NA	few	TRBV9	CASSVVRGFMNTEAFF	TGTGCCAGCAGCGTAGTAAGAGGCTTCATGAACACTGAAGCTTTCTTT
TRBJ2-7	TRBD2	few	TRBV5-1	CASSLLAGVIYEQYF	TGCGCCAGCAGCCTCCTAGCGGGAGTTATCTACGAGCAGTACTTC
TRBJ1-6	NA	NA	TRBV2	CASSGPGTSSYNSPLHF	TGTGCCAGCAGCGGACCGGGGACGAGCTCCTATAATTCACCCCTCCACTTT
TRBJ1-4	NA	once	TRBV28	CASSLSLSNEKLFF	TGTGCCAGCAGTTTAAGTCTTTCGAATGAAAAACTGTTTTTT
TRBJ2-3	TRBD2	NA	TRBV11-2	CASTPGLAGVGDTQYF	TGTGCCAGCACCCCGGGACTAGCGGGAGTTGGGGATACGCAGTATTTT
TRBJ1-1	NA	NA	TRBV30	CAWSPPMGVGTEAFF	TGTGCCTGGAGTCCTCCCATGGGAGTGGGAACTGAAGCTTTCTTT
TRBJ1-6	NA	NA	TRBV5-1	CASSLEGVPYNSPLHF	TGCGCCAGCAGCTTGGAGGGGGTCCCTTATAATTCACCCCTCCACTTT
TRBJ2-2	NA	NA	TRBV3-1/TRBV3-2	CASSLLVTGELFF	TGTGCCAGCAGCCTCCTAGTCACCGGGGAGCTGTTTTTT
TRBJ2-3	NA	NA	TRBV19	CASSGGATDTQYF	TGTGCCAGTAGTGGGGGGGCCACAGATACGCAGTATTTT
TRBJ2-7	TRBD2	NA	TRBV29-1	CSVGGALAGGPSSYEQYF	TGCAGCGTTGGGGGGGCGCTAGCGGGAGGGCCCTCAAGTTACGAGCAGTACTTC
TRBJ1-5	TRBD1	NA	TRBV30	CAWSPETGRSNQPQHF	TGTGCCTGGAGTCCTGAGACAGGGCGGAGCAATCAGCCCCAGCATTTT
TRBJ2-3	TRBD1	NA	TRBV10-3	CAISLGTGGNTDTQYF	TGTGCCATCAGCCTAGGGACAGGGGGAAACACAGATACGCAGTATTTT
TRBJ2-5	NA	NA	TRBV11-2	CASNPFIGETQYF	TGTGCCAGCAACCCTTTCATCGGAGAGACCCAGTACTTC
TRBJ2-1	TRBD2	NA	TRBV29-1	CSVARGTSGFGEQFF	TGCAGCGTCGCCCGCGGGACTAGCGGGTTTGGTGAGCAGTTCTTC
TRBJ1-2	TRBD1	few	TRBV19	CASSRGDRAYGYTF	TGTGCCAGTAGTAGGGGGGACAGGGCCTATGGCTACACCTTC
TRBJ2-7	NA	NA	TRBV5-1	CASSLARAGGEQYF	TGCGCCAGCAGCTTGGCCAGGGCTGGCGGCGAGCAGTACTTC
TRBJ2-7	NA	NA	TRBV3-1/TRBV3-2	CASSQVSHEQYF	TGTGCCAGCAGCCAAGTTTCCCACGAGCAGTACTTC
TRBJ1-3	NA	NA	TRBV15	CATSRSRTARAIYF	TGTGCCACCAGCAGATCACGGACCGCCCGGGCCATATATTTT
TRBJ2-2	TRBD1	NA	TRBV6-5	CASRAGTGSPGELFF	TGTGCCAGCAGGGCCGGGACAGGGAGCCCCGGGGAGCTGTTTTTT
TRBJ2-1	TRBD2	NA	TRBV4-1	CASSQGPSGSFDEQFF	TGCGCCAGCAGCCAAGGACCGAGCGGGAGTTTCGATGAGCAGTTCTTC
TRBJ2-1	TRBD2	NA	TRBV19	CASSLPGLANNEQFF	TGTGCCAGTAGTCTCCCAGGACTAGCGAACAATGAGCAGTTCTTC
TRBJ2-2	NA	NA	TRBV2	CASSSTGELFF	TGTGCCAGCAGTAGTACCGGGGAGCTGTTTTTT